The clone carrying this T cell receptor beta chain was picked up many times. Its antigen is still unknown. In this cohort, patients with other autoimmune diseases, uncontrolled infections, pregnancy or lactation were excluded. The PBMCs had their origin in 10 ml of fresh peripheral blood. This CDR3 spans 13 amino acids. V was shortened by 5 bases and J by 2 bases, with 13 bases between the two germline ends. From germline, CDR1 is SQVTM and CDR2 ANQGSEA. Using RNA transcripts, the TCR beta CDR3 regions were amplified. HTBI primers served in a first-round RT-PCR, which a second-round multiplex PCR followed. TCRdb fed the multiplex PCR reads into MiXCR, producing one record per CDR3 protein. The sample includes around 600,000 distinct CDR3 sequences, approximately 39% seen only once; the top ten take 2.5% to 3.5%. The entry originates in a study of Graves' ophthalmopathy and Graves' hyperthyroidism. General study results and limits: Blood also harbored most expanded thyroid clonotypes above 0.001 frequency.

The receptor was derived from an adult man with Graves' ophthalmopathy. Sequenced sample: peripheral blood. The genes are TRBV29-1 and TRBJ2-7, with a tentative D call TRBD2 (6 bases). In DNA form, the CDR3 reads TGCAGCGTTCGGGCGGGAACCACCTACGAGCAGTACTTC. Its protein product is CSVRAGTTYEQYF.